A selection of T cell receptor beta chains follows, all from one sample in a study of blood T cell repertoires in COVID-19. Using immunoSEQ multiplex PCR, the repertoire was profiled, and TCRdb retains in-frame clones only, with some absent. The sample yields 45,000 to 60,000 clones, approximately 86% seen once. The sequencing sample was made of peripheral blood. These receptors were taken from a man in his fifties or sixties with active COVID-19. Both conserved end residues are trimmed from each CDR3. For some rows the clone size is stated as once, few or many, or as a class when expanded; others skip it.

J gene,clone size,V gene,CDR3 protein
TRBJ1-1,-,TRBV11-2,ASSLGRSGTEAF
TRBJ2-3,-,TRBV5-5,ASPGGVTDTQY
TRBJ2-3,-,TRBV6-2/TRBV6-3,ASSYSPAGFTDTQY
TRBJ1-1,-,TRBV28,ASSSGQGVRAF
TRBJ1-5,-,TRBV10-3,AISDSTRSSNQPQH
TRBJ2-3,-,TRBV30,AWSRLGRGGADTQY
TRBJ2-2,once,TRBV9,ASSVAPDSHTGELF
TRBJ2-3,few,TRBV6-5,ASSSGGSTDTQY
TRBJ1-2,-,TRBV28,ASSSMRGGAVYGYT
TRBJ1-1,-,TRBV7-8,ASSLALRGTEAF
TRBJ1-2,-,TRBV6-2/TRBV6-3,ASSSLISYGYT
TRBJ2-6,-,TRBV28,ASRHPGGPPVLT
TRBJ1-1,once,TRBV7-8,ASSLEIGGHTEAF
TRBJ2-7,-,TRBV11-3,ASSTGSHEQY
TRBJ1-1,-,TRBV3-1/TRBV3-2,ASSQSGGRGWGTEAF
TRBJ2-1,-,TRBV5-1,ASASARGNEQF
TRBJ2-3,-,TRBV3-1/TRBV3-2,ASSPTLTGNTQY
TRBJ2-2,-,TRBV27,ASSFGQYTGELF
TRBJ2-4,-,TRBV7-8,ASSLARKNIQY
TRBJ2-1,-,TRBV7-3,ASSLVSGQGNNEQF
TRBJ2-1,-,TRBV18,ASSSALEAKAEQF
TRBJ2-5,-,TRBV18,ASSPPLLETQY
TRBJ1-2,-,TRBV21-1,ASSKVGYT
TRBJ1-5,-,TRBV7-3,ASSAGDNQPQH
TRBJ1-4,-,TRBV5-1,ASSLQGRRDEKLF
TRBJ1-6,few,TRBV5-1,ASSVGNLGTGGSYNSPLH
TRBJ2-1,-,TRBV6-4,ASSPLGGGNEQF
TRBJ2-1,-,TRBV5-1,ASTRGSDEQF
TRBJ1-4,-,TRBV9,ASSVGEGWGEKLF